The clone carrying this T cell receptor (beta chain) was detected a few times. Relative to the germline gene, one junction end is altered; a read error may explain this. This CDR3 contains 14 residues. Germline values: CDR1 SQVTM, CDR2 ANQGSEA. Amplification of TCR beta CDR3 regions used RNA as the template. In the first-round RT-PCR of the TCR CDR3, the HTBI primer set was used. Each CDR3 protein gets one entry after TCRdb re-called the multiplex PCR reads with MiXCR. Of hundreds of thousands of distinct CDR3 sequences in the sample, approximately 13% were seen once. The data derive from a study of T cells in Graves' hyperthyroidism and ophthalmopathy. The study based diagnoses on clinical symptoms, serum thyroxine and TRAb, thyroid ultrasound and orbital computed tomography.

The V call is TRBV29-1, the J call TRBJ2-1; TRBD2 matches 9 bases. The sequenced sample consisted of blood. This TCR was recovered from a woman aged 25 to 45 with Graves' hyperthyroidism that later progressed to Graves' ophthalmopathy. The CDR3 bases are TGCAGCGTTTTTAGCGGGAGAACCTACGATGAGCAGTTCTTC. As protein: CSVFSGRTYDEQFF.